This TCR beta chain is from a study of shared T cell receptors in the human thymus. This clone occurred once. CDR1 MRHNA and CDR2 SNTAGT come from the germline V gene. The CDR3 length is 14 residues. The V and J ends lost 4 bases and 4 bases, in that order; junction bases with no gene match: 3. Profiling relied on immunoSEQ multiplex PCR, and the TCRdb table lists in-frame clones only, not all of them. The data show about 540,000 clones, roughly 74% seen once. These data were likewise used in another study, on human thymus T cells. From that study: During corrective heart surgery, resections were taken, and the thymus tissue came from them. Seemingly biased V and J gene usage marked thymic and blood repertoires. Thymic repertoires from unrelated individuals overlapped highly, related research reported.

The sequenced sample was thymocytes. The source is a boy in the first two years of life with a congenital heart defect. The chain recombines TRBV6-4 with TRBJ1-1; 10 nucleotides agree with TRBD1. CDR3 nucleotides: TGTGCCAGCAGTGCCGGGACAGGGGCCACTGAAGCTTTCTTT. Translation gives CASSAGTGATEAFF.